This T cell receptor beta chain was retrieved from a study of CD8+CD57+ T cells in acquired aplastic anemia. Study-level background: There were about 11 million reads, on average, for CD4+ cells from healthy donors.

Genomic DNA served as template for TCR beta VDJ and CDR3 profiling. TCRdb reprocessed the reads via MiXCR and lists one record per CDR3 protein. The table shows 35,000 to 45,000 distinct CDR3 sequences, with approximately 67% occurring only once. Concerning this clonotype itself: Since a much larger clone is just one base distant, this may be a read error.

This CDR3 spans 14 amino acids. Germline values: CDR1 MNHEY, CDR2 SVGEGT. This receptor was obtained from a human donor in good health, serving as a control. Sequences were obtained from sorted CD4+, CD8+, or CD8+CD57+ T cells (not recorded which) from PBMCs. The genes are TRBV6-2 or TRBV6-3 and TRBJ2-7; D might be TRBD1 or TRBD2, each matching 7 bases. CDR3 nucleotide sequence: TGTGCCAGCAGTACCTCCGACAGGGACTACGAGCAGCACTTC. It codes for CASSTSDRDYEQHF.